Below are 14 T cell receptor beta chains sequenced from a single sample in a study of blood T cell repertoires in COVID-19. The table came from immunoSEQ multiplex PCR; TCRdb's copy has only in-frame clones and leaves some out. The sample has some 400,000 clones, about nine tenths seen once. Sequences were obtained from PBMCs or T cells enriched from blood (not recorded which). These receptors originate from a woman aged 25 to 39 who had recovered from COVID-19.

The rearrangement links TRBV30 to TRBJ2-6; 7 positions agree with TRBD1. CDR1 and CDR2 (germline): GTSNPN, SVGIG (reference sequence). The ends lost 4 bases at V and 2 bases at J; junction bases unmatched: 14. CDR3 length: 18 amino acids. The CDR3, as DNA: TGTGCCTGGACCGCGAAGACAGGGAGACTTCCTGGGGCCAACGTCCTGACTTTC. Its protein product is CAWTAKTGRLPGANVLTF. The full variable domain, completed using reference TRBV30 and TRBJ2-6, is SQTIHQWPATLVQPVGSPLSLECTVEGTSNPNLYWYRQAAGRGLQLLFYSVGIGQISSEVPQNLSASRPQDRQFILSSKKLLLSDSGFYLCAWTAKTGRLPGANVLTFGAGSRLTVL.

The CDR3 spells CSARDRLEQFF. The CDR3 DNA is TGCAGTGCTAGAGATAGACTGGAGCAGTTCTTC. This sequence joins TRBV20-1 and TRBJ2-1; the D is unclear. The CDR3 loop spans 11 amino acids. Germline assignment: CDR1 DFQATT and CDR2 SNEGSKA (reference sequence). Trimming shortened V by 0 bases and J by 10 bases, and 7 bases separated the two germline ends.

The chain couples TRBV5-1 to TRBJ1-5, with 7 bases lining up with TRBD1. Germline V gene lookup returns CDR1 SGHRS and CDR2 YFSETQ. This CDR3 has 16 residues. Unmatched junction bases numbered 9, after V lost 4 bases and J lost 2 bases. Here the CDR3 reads CASSPTGSGRNQPQHF. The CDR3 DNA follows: TGCGCCAGCAGCCCGACAGGGTCGGGTCGCAATCAGCCCCAGCATTTT.

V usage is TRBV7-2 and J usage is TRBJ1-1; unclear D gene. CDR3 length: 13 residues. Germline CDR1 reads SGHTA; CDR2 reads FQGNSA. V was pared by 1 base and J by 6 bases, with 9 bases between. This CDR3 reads CASSLDWRSEAFF. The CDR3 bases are TGTGCCAGCAGCTTAGATTGGAGATCTGAAGCTTTCTTT.

The CDR3 loop is CASSSLAGGPNEQFF. Written as DNA, the CDR3 is TGTGCCAGCAGTTCCTTAGCGGGGGGGCCTAATGAGCAGTTCTTC. J is TRBJ2-1 and V is TRBV27; 11 nucleotides align to TRBD2. With 4 bases clipped from V and 7 bases from J, the junction kept 6 bases outside the gene matches. The CDR3 totals 15 residues. Germline V lookup: CDR1 MNHEY, CDR2 SMNVEV (reference sequence).

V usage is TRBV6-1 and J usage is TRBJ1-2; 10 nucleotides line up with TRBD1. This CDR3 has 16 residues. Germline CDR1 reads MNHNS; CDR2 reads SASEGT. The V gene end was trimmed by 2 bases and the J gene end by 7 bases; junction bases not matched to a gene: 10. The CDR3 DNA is TGTGCCAGCAGTGAACTCGGCGACAGGGGGCATTTTGGCTACACCTTC. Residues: CASSELGDRGHFGYTF.

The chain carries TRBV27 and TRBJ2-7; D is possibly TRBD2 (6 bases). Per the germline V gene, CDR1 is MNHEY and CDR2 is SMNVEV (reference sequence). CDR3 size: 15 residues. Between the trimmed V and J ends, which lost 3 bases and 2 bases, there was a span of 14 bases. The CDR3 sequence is CASSFSGTGAYEQYF. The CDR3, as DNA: TGTGCCAGCAGTTTTTCCGGGACTGGAGCCTACGAGCAGTACTTC.

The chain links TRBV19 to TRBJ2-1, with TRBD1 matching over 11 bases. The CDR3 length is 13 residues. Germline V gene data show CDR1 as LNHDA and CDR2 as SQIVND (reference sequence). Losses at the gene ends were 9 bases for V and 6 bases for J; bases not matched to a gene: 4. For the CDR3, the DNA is TGTGCCAGCGGGACAGGGGGTAGCAATGAGCAGTTCTTC. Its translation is CASGTGGSNEQFF.

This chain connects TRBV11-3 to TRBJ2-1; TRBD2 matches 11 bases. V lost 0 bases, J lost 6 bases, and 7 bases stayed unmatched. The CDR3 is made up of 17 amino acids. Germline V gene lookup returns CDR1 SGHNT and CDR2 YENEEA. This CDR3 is CASSLDIWLAGGNEQFF. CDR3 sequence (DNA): TGTGCCAGCAGCTTAGATATCTGGCTAGCGGGAGGCAATGAGCAGTTCTTC.

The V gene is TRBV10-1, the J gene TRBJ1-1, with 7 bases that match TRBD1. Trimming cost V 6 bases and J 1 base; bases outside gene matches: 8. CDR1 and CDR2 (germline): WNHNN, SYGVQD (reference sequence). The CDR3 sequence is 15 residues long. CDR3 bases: TGCGCCAGCAGCCCAACGGACAGGAAGAACACTGAAGCTTTCTTT. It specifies CASSPTDRKNTEAFF.

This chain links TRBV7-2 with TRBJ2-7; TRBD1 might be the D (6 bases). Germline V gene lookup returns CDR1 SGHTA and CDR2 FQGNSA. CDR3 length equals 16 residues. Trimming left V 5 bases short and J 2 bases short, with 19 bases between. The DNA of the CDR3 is TGTGCCAGCAGCCCGGAGCCCAGGGGATCTACCTACGAGCAGTACTTC. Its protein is CASSPEPRGSTYEQYF. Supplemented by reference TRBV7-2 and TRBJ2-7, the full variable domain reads GAGVSQSPSNKVTEKGKDVELRCDPISGHTALYWYRQSLGQGLEFLIYFQGNSAPDKSGLPSDRFSAERTGGSVSTLTIQRTQQEDSAVYLCASSPEPRGSTYEQYFGPGTRLTVT.

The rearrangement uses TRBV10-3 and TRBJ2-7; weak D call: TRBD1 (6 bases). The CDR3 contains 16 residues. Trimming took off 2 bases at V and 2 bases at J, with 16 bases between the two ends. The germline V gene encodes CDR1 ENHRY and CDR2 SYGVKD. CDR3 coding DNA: TGTGCCATCAGTGAGCCGTTGGTCAGGGGAACCTACGAGCAGTACTTC. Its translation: CAISEPLVRGTYEQYF.

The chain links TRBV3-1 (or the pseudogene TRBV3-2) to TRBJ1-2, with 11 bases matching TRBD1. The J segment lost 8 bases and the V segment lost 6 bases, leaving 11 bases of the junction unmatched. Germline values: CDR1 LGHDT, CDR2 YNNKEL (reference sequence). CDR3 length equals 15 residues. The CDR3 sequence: CASRLRTGGGSGYTF. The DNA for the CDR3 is TGTGCCAGCAGACTAAGGACAGGGGGCGGTTCGGGCTACACCTTC.

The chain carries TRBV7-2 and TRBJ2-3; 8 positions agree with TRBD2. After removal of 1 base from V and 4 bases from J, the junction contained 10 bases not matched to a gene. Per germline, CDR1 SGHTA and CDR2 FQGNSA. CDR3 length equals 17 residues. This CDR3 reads CASSLGIGLAGADTQYF. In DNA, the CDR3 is TGTGCCAGCAGCTTAGGGATCGGACTAGCAGGCGCAGATACGCAGTATTTT. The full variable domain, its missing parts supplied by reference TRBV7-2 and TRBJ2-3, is GAGVSQSPSNKVTEKGKDVELRCDPISGHTALYWYRQSLGQGLEFLIYFQGNSAPDKSGLPSDRFSAERTGGSVSTLTIQRTQQEDSAVYLCASSLGIGLAGADTQYFGPGTRLTVL.